The clone carrying this T cell receptor (beta chain) was seen only once. Its specificity is not known. The data belong to a study of Ad26.COV2.S vaccination and SARS-CoV-2 variants. Study information: Donor was one of the participants in the Ad26.COV2.S arm of the COV1001 trial.

The length of the CDR3 is 16 residues. CDR1 is SGHRS, CDR2 YFSETQ, per germline. V lost 4 bases and J lost 2, with 19 bases in between. Findings and limits, study-wide: Vaccine recipients and placebo recipients showed similar non-spike TCR breadth.

TCRdb's copy holds only in-frame clones and misses some; the assay was immunoSEQ multiplex PCR. The sample lists 400,000 to 500,000 clones; about 91% were seen once. Treatment noted: approximately 18 received Ad26.COV2.S at low or high dose, single or two shots; several received placebo; per-sample allocation not given. Sampling took place 63 days after the first vaccine or placebo injection. The sequencing here drew on peripheral blood, taken in a trial of Ad26.COV2.S vaccine versus placebo. The rearrangement uses TRBV5-1 and TRBJ2-7; D possibly uses TRBD1 or TRBD2 (5 bases each). This receptor was identified in a person aged 18 to 65 who received the Ad26.COV2.S COVID-19 vaccine or a placebo. The chain's CDR3 is CASSPESGTQTYEQYF. For the CDR3, the DNA is TGCGCCAGCAGCCCCGAATCCGGGACGCAAACCTACGAGCAGTACTTC.